These T cell receptor beta chains were read from a single sample in a study of identical twins. A single record per CDR3 protein comes from TCRdb applying MiXCR to the 5' RACE reads. The table has about 530,000 distinct CDR3 sequences, over 12% seen once. A further study also used this sample, focusing on yellow fever vaccine responses in identical twins.

Input material: CD4+ T cells sorted from blood. Receptor source: a woman under 30 in good health. The CDR3 runs from the conserved cysteine through the conserved F or W. The D gene is left open where the match is weak. Not all rows give a size; the values are once, few, many and, for expanded clones, a class.

d_call	clone_size	j_call	v_call	cdr3_nt	cdr3_aa
NA	few	TRBJ2-1	TRBV20-1	TGCAGTGCTAGTACCCCCTACAATGAGCAGTTCTTC	CSASTPYNEQFF
TRBD2	many	TRBJ2-7	TRBV5-1	TGCGCCAGCAGCTTTACGGGAGGATCCTACGAGCAGTACTTC	CASSFTGGSYEQYF
NA	few	TRBJ2-3	TRBV24-1	TGTGCCACCAGTGACCCTGGACAGCGGCGTTCCACAGATACGCAGTATTTT	CATSDPGQRRSTDTQYF
NA	NA	TRBJ2-1	TRBV10-3	TGTGCCATCAGTGAGGGGCAGGGAACCATCAATGAGCAGTTCTTC	CAISEGQGTINEQFF
NA	few	TRBJ2-6	TRBV7-9	TGTGCCAGCAGCCCCAAAGGGGTCAACGTCCTGACTTTC	CASSPKGVNVLTF
NA	NA	TRBJ2-5	TRBV7-9	TGTGCCAGCAGTTACCAAAGCGGCCAAGAGACCCAGTACTTC	CASSYQSGQETQYF
TRBD2	few	TRBJ2-1	TRBV12-3/TRBV12-4	TGTGCCAGCAGTCCCTCGGGACTAGCGGGAGTTGGTGAGCAGTTCTTC	CASSPSGLAGVGEQFF
NA	few	TRBJ1-6	TRBV12-3/TRBV12-4	TGTGCCAGCACATCCGGGACCCGGAGGTCACCCCTCCACTTT	CASTSGTRRSPLHF
NA	NA	TRBJ2-3	TRBV20-1	TGCAGTGCCCCCCTAGGTGGAGATACGCAGTATTTT	CSAPLGGDTQYF
NA	NA	TRBJ2-3	TRBV24-1	TGTGCCACCAGTGTTGGACTGGGCACAGATACGCAGTATTTT	CATSVGLGTDTQYF
TRBD1	NA	TRBJ2-1	TRBV9	TGTGCCAGCAGCGTAGGACAGGGGAACAATGAGCAGTTCTTC	CASSVGQGNNEQFF
NA	few	TRBJ2-1	TRBV28	TGTGCCAGCAGTTTATCGGGGGCTAGCTTTCGCGATGAGCAGTTCTTC	CASSLSGASFRDEQFF
NA	few	TRBJ2-3	TRBV9	TGTGCCAGCAGCATCCAGGGTGGCACAGATACGCAGTATTTT	CASSIQGGTDTQYF
NA	few	TRBJ2-5	TRBV27	TGTGCCAGCAGTTTAAGGAGAGGAGAGACCCAGTACTTC	CASSLRRGETQYF
NA	NA	TRBJ2-4	TRBV10-3	TGTGCCATCAGTGACTCTCAAGCCAAAAACATTCAGTACTTC	CAISDSQAKNIQYF
NA	NA	TRBJ2-2	TRBV6-6	TGTGCCAGCACCCCCTTTACGGCCGGGGAGCTGTTTTTT	CASTPFTAGELFF
TRBD1	NA	TRBJ1-2	TRBV19	TGTGCCAGTAGTATCCTCGGACAGGGGTGGTACACCTTC	CASSILGQGWYTF
NA	NA	TRBJ2-7	TRBV10-3	TGTGCCATCACGGTGGTGGCGGGGAACAGGGAGCAGTACTTC	CAITVVAGNREQYF
NA	few	TRBJ1-1	TRBV20-1	TGCAGTGCTAGGACAGCCGAAACGGACACTGAAGCTTTCTTT	CSARTAETDTEAFF
NA	NA	TRBJ2-1	TRBV20-1	TGCAGTGCCGGCGGGACAGCTAACAATGAGCAGTTCTTC	CSAGGTANNEQFF
NA	many	TRBJ2-1	TRBV24-1	TGTGCCACCAGTGACCCACAGGGTATAGACAATGAGCAGTTCTTC	CATSDPQGIDNEQFF
NA	NA	TRBJ1-2	TRBV9	TGTGCCAGCAGCGAGAGCCCCCAGGGTAGTACATATGGCTACACCTTC	CASSESPQGSTYGYTF
NA	many	TRBJ2-1	TRBV14	TGTGCCAGCAGCCAAGATCGGCCCCCCGACTCGAATGAGCAGTTCTTC	CASSQDRPPDSNEQFF
NA	NA	TRBJ1-4	TRBV12-3/TRBV12-4	TGTGCCAGCAGACGTGAGGGTGTGGAAGGGAAACTGTTTTTT	CASRREGVEGKLFF
NA	many	TRBJ2-1	TRBV28	TGTGCCAGCAGCCCCGAGTTGAGGTACAATGAGCAGTTCTTC	CASSPELRYNEQFF
NA	NA	TRBJ1-1	TRBV7-9	TGTGCCAGCAGCTTAGAAGGGATATCGAACACTGAAGCTTTCTTT	CASSLEGISNTEAFF
TRBD1	many	TRBJ2-1	TRBV10-3	TGTGCCATCAGTGAGAAGGGACAGGGTAACAATGAGCAGTTCTTC	CAISEKGQGNNEQFF
NA	few	TRBJ2-3	TRBV24-1	TGTGCCACCAGTGACGCGGGGCGGGTGAGCACAGATACGCAGTATTTT	CATSDAGRVSTDTQYF
NA	NA	TRBJ2-1	TRBV24-1	TGTGCCACCAGTGATTCAACAGGGTCCTCCTACAATGAGCAGTTCTTC	CATSDSTGSSYNEQFF
NA	few	TRBJ2-2	TRBV5-6	TGTGCCAGCAGCTTGTTTCAGAACACCGGGGAGCTGTTTTTT	CASSLFQNTGELFF
NA	NA	TRBJ1-3	TRBV28	TGTGCCAGCAGTTTCTTTACTTCCAGCTCTGGAAACACCATATATTTT	CASSFFTSSSGNTIYF
NA	few	TRBJ2-3	TRBV10-2	TGCGCCAGCAGCCCGAGGCCCACAGATACGCAGTATTTT	CASSPRPTDTQYF
NA	few	TRBJ2-1	TRBV5-1	TGCGCCAGCAGCTTGGCCCCCCCTAACCATGAGCAGTTCTTC	CASSLAPPNHEQFF
NA	few	TRBJ2-7	TRBV7-2	TGTGCCAGCAGCTTAGGTAGGGACCCCGCCTACGAGCAGTACTTC	CASSLGRDPAYEQYF
TRBD2	few	TRBJ2-5	TRBV5-5	TGTGCCAGCAGCTGGGTGGGACTAGCGGACCAAGAGACCCAGTACTTC	CASSWVGLADQETQYF
NA	NA	TRBJ1-1	TRBV7-8	TGTGCCAGCAGCATAGCGGGGCCGCGTCTGAACACTGAAGCTTTCTTT	CASSIAGPRLNTEAFF
NA	NA	TRBJ1-6	TRBV6-5	TGTGCCAGCAGTTACGGGGAGGGGAATTCACCCCTCCACTTT	CASSYGEGNSPLHF
TRBD1	NA	TRBJ2-2	TRBV13	TGTGCCAGCAGCTTTAACCTGGACAGGGGATCCGGGGAGCTGTTTTTT	CASSFNLDRGSGELFF